A selection of T cell receptor beta chains follows, all from one sample in a study of OX40 agonist ivuxolimab in advanced cancers. Assay: immunoSEQ multiplex PCR; the TCRdb copy retains only in-frame clones and omits some. In the table there are roughly 25,000 clones, around 76% of which are singletons. Source: CD4+ or CD8+ T cells sorted from blood, taken in a trial of the OX40 agonist ivuxolimab. These receptors were obtained from an adult with an advanced solid tumor such as melanoma, head and neck, liver or kidney cancer. CDR3s include the opening cysteine and the closing phenylalanine or tryptophan. The order of the fields is CDR3 protein, V gene, clone size. Part of the rows lack a size; the others show once, few, many or a class for expanded clones.

CDR3 protein: CASSLPPGSGVLFF; V gene: TRBV27; clone size: NA
CDR3 protein: CASSLGSGDNEQFF; V gene: TRBV11-2; clone size: NA
CDR3 protein: CASSQGLNTEAFF; V gene: TRBV5-4; clone size: NA
CDR3 protein: CASSYGVQGATEAFF; V gene: TRBV6-5; clone size: few
CDR3 protein: CASSVGAGDTEAFF; V gene: TRBV9; clone size: NA
CDR3 protein: CASSITGDPKNIQYF; V gene: TRBV4-3; clone size: medium-sized
CDR3 protein: CASSIETGNTGELFF; V gene: TRBV19; clone size: NA
CDR3 protein: CASTSGGYYGYTF; V gene: TRBV6-5; clone size: NA
CDR3 protein: CASSLAPYRANYGYTF; V gene: TRBV7-9; clone size: medium-sized
CDR3 protein: CSVEDLPTDTQYF; V gene: TRBV29-1; clone size: NA
CDR3 protein: CAWSLQGRNEKLFF; V gene: TRBV30; clone size: NA
CDR3 protein: CASSQSLDRVNEKLFF; V gene: TRBV4-1; clone size: NA
CDR3 protein: CASSQPDRGPTVGYGYTF; V gene: TRBV4-2; clone size: NA
CDR3 protein: CASSWGTAEQYF; V gene: TRBV11-2; clone size: NA
CDR3 protein: CASSTDTGNEQYF; V gene: TRBV19; clone size: NA
CDR3 protein: CASSFPRRLAGGRETQYF; V gene: TRBV7-8; clone size: NA
CDR3 protein: CASSYSMTNTDTQYF; V gene: TRBV6-5; clone size: NA
CDR3 protein: CASSYEGSGGYTF; V gene: TRBV6-5; clone size: once
CDR3 protein: CASSQGDDTQYF; V gene: TRBV4-2; clone size: few
CDR3 protein: CASTLDSRSYEQYF; V gene: TRBV5-6; clone size: NA
CDR3 protein: CASSQDPITWGTSGSYNEQFF; V gene: TRBV4-3; clone size: once
CDR3 protein: CASSPTAPTSTDTQYF; V gene: TRBV4-1; clone size: NA
CDR3 protein: CASSLTVNTEAFF; V gene: TRBV27; clone size: once
CDR3 protein: CASSPIPSGTDTQYF; V gene: TRBV27; clone size: NA
CDR3 protein: CASSQDPGQVNYGYTF; V gene: TRBV4-3; clone size: once
CDR3 protein: CASSLSGGLIEAFF; V gene: TRBV5-5; clone size: NA
CDR3 protein: CASSPIFQSSNQPQHF; V gene: TRBV27; clone size: NA
CDR3 protein: CSAPGAFF; V gene: TRBV20-1; clone size: NA
CDR3 protein: CASSSTGQGIPGNTIYF; V gene: TRBV7-2; clone size: once
CDR3 protein: CASSYRGIQGADIQYF; V gene: TRBV6-5; clone size: NA
CDR3 protein: CASSLDLWAGLSNEQFF; V gene: TRBV11-2; clone size: medium-sized
CDR3 protein: CATSRDRGGHNEQFF; V gene: TRBV15; clone size: few